One and the same sample provided the 11 T cell receptor beta chains below, sequenced in a study of blood T cells in healthy people across ages (dated by TCRdb to between 2015 and 2016). Libraries were built with 5' RACE. The reads were generated on an Illumina HiSeq 2500. A second PCR of roughly 7 to 11 cycles was performed with a sample-barcoded 5' primer and a J-beta primer mix. TCRdb itself trimmed the public reads at Q25 with fastp, ran MiXCR and retained productive beta chains. Identical CDR3 proteins give one entry, which carries the most common genes and DNA. The sample includes about 1.1 million distinct CDR3 sequences, with under 40% observed a single time. The top ten clones comprise approximately 14% of the sample. Sequences were obtained from blood. The receptors come from a man aged 18-30 years in good health.

This clonotype was picked up one time. The chain joins TRBV10-3 to TRBJ1-1; 7 nucleotides match TRBD1. Germline V gives CDR1 ENHRY, CDR2 SYGVKD. This CDR3 region has 14 residues. Losses at the gene ends were 3 bases for V and 5 bases for J; bases not matched to a gene: 6. CDR3 residues: CAISETQGNTEAFF. The CDR3 nucleotides are TGTGCCATCAGTGAAACACAGGGGAATACTGAAGCTTTCTTT.

By share, this clonotype counts as large. This chain uses TRBV7-2 with TRBJ2-1; weak D call: TRBD2 (5 bases). Trimming cost V 1 base and J 6 bases, with 10 bases left between them. The germline CDR1 and CDR2 sequences are SGHTA and FQGNSA. There are 14 residues in the CDR3. The CDR3, as DNA: TGTGCCAGCAGCTTAGAGTCCGGGATCAATGAGCAGTTCTTC. It yields the protein CASSLESGINEQFF.

CDR3 in DNA: TGTGCCAGCACCCACAAGAGCGGGGGCGGCACAGATACGCAGTATTTT. Its translation is CASTHKSGGGTDTQYF. This chain connects TRBV7-3 to TRBJ2-3; 8 bases are a match to TRBD2. The CDR3 has 16 residues. CDR1 is SGHTA, CDR2 FQGTGA, per germline. The V gene end was trimmed by 7 bases and the J gene end by 1 base; junction bases not matched to a gene: 10. The whole variable domain, remainder taken from reference TRBV7-3 and TRBJ2-3, is GAGVSQTPSNKVTEKGKYVELRCDPISGHTALYWYRQSLGQGPEFLIYFQGTGAADDSGLPNDRFFAVRPEGSVSTLKIQRTERGDSAVYLCASTHKSGGGTDTQYFGPGTRLTVL.

This chain connects TRBV29-1 to TRBJ2-1; D unresolved. The CDR3 is 13 residues long. Trimming cost V 7 bases and J 7 bases, with 17 bases left between them. CDR1 and CDR2 (germline): SQVTM, ANQGSEA. The CDR3 sequence: CSAGVRVRNEQFF. The CDR3 region has the DNA TGCAGCGCTGGGGTCCGAGTCCGGAATGAGCAGTTCTTC.

The chain uses TRBV12-3 or TRBV12-4 and TRBJ1-2; 12 bases line up with TRBD1. The CDR3 is made up of 17 amino acids. Losses at the gene ends were 2 bases for V and 7 bases for J; bases not matched to a gene: 11. DNA of the CDR3: TGTGCCAGCAGTTTACCGGGACAGGGGGCGCGTCGTGGTGGCTACACCTTC. This gives the protein CASSLPGQGARRGGYTF.

Comment on this clonotype: A read error may produce the germline difference seen at one junction end. J is TRBJ1-2 and V is TRBV6-6, with TRBD1 matching over 7 bases. This CDR3 comprises 16 residues. Germline V gives CDR1 MNHNY, CDR2 SVGAGI (reference sequence). CDR3 in amino acids: CASSIQGGGPNSGYTF. The CDR3 bases are TGTGCCAGCAGCATCCAGGGGGGGGGGCCTAACTCTGGCTACACCTTC.

This clonotype occurred a few times. The chain carries TRBV28 and TRBJ2-4; unclear D gene. CDR3 length equals 13 residues. V lost 3 bases, J lost 8 bases, and 11 bases lay in between. From germline, CDR1 is MDHEN and CDR2 SYDVKM. CDR3 nucleotide sequence: TGTGCCAGCAGTTTCTCGGACCGGGACATTCAGTACTTC. It specifies CASSFSDRDIQYF.

This clonotype was recorded a few times. The V and J genes are TRBV7-2 and TRBJ2-7, with TRBD1 identical over 9 bases. V trimming: 3 bases; J trimming: 4 bases; junction bases outside the gene matches: 7. The CDR3 extends over 15 amino acids. Germline V gives CDR1 SGHTA, CDR2 FQGNSA. The CDR3 region is CASSFQQGASYEQYF. CDR3 sequence (DNA): TGTGCCAGCAGCTTCCAACAGGGGGCGTCTTACGAGCAGTACTTC. Filled out from reference TRBV7-2 and TRBJ2-7, the complete variable domain reads GAGVSQSPSNKVTEKGKDVELRCDPISGHTALYWYRQSLGQGLEFLIYFQGNSAPDKSGLPSDRFSAERTGGSVSTLTIQRTQQEDSAVYLCASSFQQGASYEQYFGPGTRLTVT.

CDR3 protein: CSVSQETQYF. CDR3 DNA: TGCAGTGTTTCCCAAGAGACCCAGTACTTC. The V gene is TRBV20-1, the J gene TRBJ2-5; D remains unclear. Germline V gene lookup returns CDR1 DFQATT and CDR2 SNEGSKA (reference sequence). The CDR3 is 10 amino acids. Trimming left V 7 bases short and J 1 base short, with 4 bases between.

The CDR3 reads CASSFFSIADTQYF. The CDR3 DNA reads as TGTGCCAGCAGCTTTTTTTCCATCGCGGATACGCAGTATTTT. This chain joins TRBV7-9 and TRBJ2-3; no firm D call. Trimming took off 3 bases at V and 6 bases at J, with 13 bases between the two ends. CDR3 length: 14 amino acids. CDR1 SEHNR and CDR2 FQNEAQ come from the germline V gene (reference sequence).

This clonotype appeared many times. The chain recombines TRBV12-3 or TRBV12-4 with TRBJ1-2; a weak D match, TRBD1 (5 bases). V lost 3 bases to trimming and J lost 4 bases, with 6 bases between them. The CDR3 contains 12 residues. CDR3 sequence (DNA): TGTGCCAGCAGTTTCGGGACCTATGGCTACACCTTC. Translating it yields CASSFGTYGYTF.